Listed below are T cell receptor beta chains from one sample, sequenced in a study of graft-versus-host responses after intestinal transplantation. What these receptors recognize is not known. Profiled with immunoSEQ multiplex PCR; TCRdb holds only in-frame clones, not every one. The table lists over 75,000 clones, 87% of them singletons, with about 8% in the top ten. Sequencing used unstimulated CD8+ T cells sorted from spleen or lymph node cells, obtained before transplant. The receptors were gathered from a human donor who was the organ donor for an intestinal transplant. CDR3s leave out the opening cysteine and the closing phenylalanine or tryptophan.

TRBV30	TRBJ1-1	AWTRNTEAF
TRBV6-6	TRBJ2-7	ASSYSSGDEQY
TRBV5-1	TRBJ2-1	ASSGTGANNEQF
TRBV4-1	TRBJ1-3	ASRRSSGNTIY
TRBV11-2	TRBJ2-1	ASSFSGGAGYNEQF
TRBV27	TRBJ1-6	ASSLGGWIAPLH
TRBV4-1	TRBJ1-5	ASSQPGQGSNQPQH
TRBV28	TRBJ2-7	ASIALRDFGSYEQY
TRBV10-3	TRBJ2-5	ALCGRETQY
TRBV5-1	TRBJ1-2	ASSLAGYGYT
TRBV27	TRBJ2-1	ASTLTLAGPPSYNEQF
TRBV7-9	TRBJ2-1	ATKGNENEQF
TRBV28	TRBJ1-5	ASSFGLIGQPQH
TRBV28	TRBJ2-7	ASSFGVGEQY